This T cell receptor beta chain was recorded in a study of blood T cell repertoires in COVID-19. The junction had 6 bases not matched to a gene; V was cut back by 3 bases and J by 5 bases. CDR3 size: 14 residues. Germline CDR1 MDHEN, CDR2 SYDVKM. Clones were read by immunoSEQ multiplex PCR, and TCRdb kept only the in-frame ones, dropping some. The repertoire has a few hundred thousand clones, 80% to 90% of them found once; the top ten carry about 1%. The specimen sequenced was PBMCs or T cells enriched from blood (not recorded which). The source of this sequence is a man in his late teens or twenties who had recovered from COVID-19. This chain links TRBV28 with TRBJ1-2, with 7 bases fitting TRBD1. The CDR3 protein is CASSFGTAPYGYTF. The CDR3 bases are TGTGCCAGCAGTTTCGGGACAGCGCCTTATGGCTACACCTTC.